This entry describes one T cell receptor (beta chain). Its target is not known. Data came from immunoSEQ multiplex PCR; TCRdb stores just in-frame clones and leaves some out. The sample records 220,000 or so clones, roughly 88% being singletons. Separate from the roughly 730-subject first cohort, the roughly 130-subject validation cohort was the one that the donors belonged to. The sample originates from a study of cytomegalovirus exposure and HLA in healthy donors. Overall study context: The 120 or so validation repertoires used a platform that matched the one used for the approximately 610 first-cohort repertoires, as a later analysis reported. Study results and limitations: Generally TCR sequences proved uncommon, though certain public TCRs appeared in numerous donors.

With 3 bases removed from V and 1 base from J, the gap between germline ends came to 16 bases. The CDR3 has 16 residues. Germline V gene sequence: CDR1 LNHNV, CDR2 YYDKDF (reference sequence). The receptor was derived from a woman aged 30 to 39 in good health and CMV-seropositive. This chain connects TRBV15 to TRBJ2-7; D tentatively reads TRBD1 or TRBD2 (5 bases each). The sequencing input was PBMCs. The CDR3 region has the DNA TGTGCCACCAGCAGGACGAGGGCGGACACTTCCTACGAGCAGTACTTC. Its protein product is CATSRTRADTSYEQYF.